This T cell receptor beta chain was found in a study of shared clonotypes between healthy human individuals. Study-level points and caveats: Naive subsets, compared against memory subsets, generally had larger estimated richness values.

A word on this clone: The antigen is not known.

Method: immunoSEQ multiplex PCR; TCRdb's copy keeps in-frame clones and lacks some. The table lists roughly 2.5 million clones, around 90% of them singletons. The CDR3 consists of 13 residues. CDR1 is ENHRY and CDR2 is SYGVKD in the germline V gene. Trimming cost V 7 bases and J 2 bases, with 11 bases left between them. The authors divided CD4+ cells into CD45RA+ naive and CD45RA-negative memory subsets. The sample taken for sequencing was naive CD4+ T cells sorted from blood. Subset meaning: CD45RA+ positively selected. The clonotype originates from a man younger than 35 in good health. The genes are TRBV10-3 and TRBJ1-1; TRBD1 is a possible D gene (6 bases). CDR3 region: CAITGTSNTEAFF. The CDR3 region has the DNA TGTGCCATCACCGGGACATCTAACACTGAAGCTTTCTTT.